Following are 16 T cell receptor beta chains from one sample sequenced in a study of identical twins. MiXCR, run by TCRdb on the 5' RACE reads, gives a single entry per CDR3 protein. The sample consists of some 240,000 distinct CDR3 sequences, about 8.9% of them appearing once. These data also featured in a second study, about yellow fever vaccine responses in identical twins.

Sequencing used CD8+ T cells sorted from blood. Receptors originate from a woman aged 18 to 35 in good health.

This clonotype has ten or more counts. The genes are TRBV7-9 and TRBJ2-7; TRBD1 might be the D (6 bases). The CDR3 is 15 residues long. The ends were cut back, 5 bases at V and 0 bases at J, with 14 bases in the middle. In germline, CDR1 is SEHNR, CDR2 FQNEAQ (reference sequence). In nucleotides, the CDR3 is TGTGCCAGCAGCGTTGGGGGACATATCTCCTACGAGCAGTACTTC. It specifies CASSVGGHISYEQYF.

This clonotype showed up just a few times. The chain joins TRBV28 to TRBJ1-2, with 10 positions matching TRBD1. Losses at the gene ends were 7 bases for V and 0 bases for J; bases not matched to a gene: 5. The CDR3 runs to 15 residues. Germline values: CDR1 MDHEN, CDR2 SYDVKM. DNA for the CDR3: TGTGCCAGCAAACGACAGGGGGCTTCTAACTATGGCTACACCTTC. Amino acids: CASKRQGASNYGYTF.

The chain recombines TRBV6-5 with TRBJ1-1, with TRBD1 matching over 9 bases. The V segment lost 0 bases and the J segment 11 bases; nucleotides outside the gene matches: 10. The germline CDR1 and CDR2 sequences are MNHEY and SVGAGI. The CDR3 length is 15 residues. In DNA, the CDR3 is TGTGCCAGCAGTTACTCCGGGACAGGGTCCCTAGGGGCTTTCTTT. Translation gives CASSYSGTGSLGAFF.

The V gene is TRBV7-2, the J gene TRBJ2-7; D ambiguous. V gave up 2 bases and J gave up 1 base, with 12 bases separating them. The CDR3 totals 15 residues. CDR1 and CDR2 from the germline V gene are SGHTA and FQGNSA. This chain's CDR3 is CASSLSVLASYEQYF. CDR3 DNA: TGTGCCAGCAGCTTATCTGTGTTGGCATCCTACGAGCAGTACTTC.

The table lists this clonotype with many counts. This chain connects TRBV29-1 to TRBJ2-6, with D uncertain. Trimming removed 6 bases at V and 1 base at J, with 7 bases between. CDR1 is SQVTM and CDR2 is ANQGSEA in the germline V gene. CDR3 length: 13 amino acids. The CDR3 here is CSVVFSGANVLTF. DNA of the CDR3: TGCAGCGTGGTATTTTCTGGGGCCAACGTCCTGACTTTC.

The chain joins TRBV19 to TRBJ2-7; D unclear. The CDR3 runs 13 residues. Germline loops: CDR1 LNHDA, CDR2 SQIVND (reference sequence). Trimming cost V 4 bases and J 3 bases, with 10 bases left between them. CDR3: CASSKQTFYEQYF. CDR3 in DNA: TGTGCCAGTAGTAAACAGACCTTCTACGAGCAGTACTTC.

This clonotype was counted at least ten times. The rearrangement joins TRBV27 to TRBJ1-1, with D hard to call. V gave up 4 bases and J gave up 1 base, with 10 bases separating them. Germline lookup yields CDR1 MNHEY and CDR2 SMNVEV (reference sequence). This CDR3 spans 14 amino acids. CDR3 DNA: TGTGCCAGCAGTTCCGACCCCTGGAACACTGAAGCTTTCTTT. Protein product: CASSSDPWNTEAFF.

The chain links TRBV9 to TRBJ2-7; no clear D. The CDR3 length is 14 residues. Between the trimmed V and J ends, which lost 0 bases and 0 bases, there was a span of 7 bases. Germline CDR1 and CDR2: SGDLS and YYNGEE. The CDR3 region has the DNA TGTGCCAGCAGCGTAGGTCCAGCCTCCTACGAGCAGTACTTC. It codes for CASSVGPASYEQYF.

The CDR3 spells CASSLGFGNEQFF. DNA of the CDR3: TGTGCCAGCAGCTTGGGGTTTGGGAATGAGCAGTTCTTC. V is TRBV7-6 and J is TRBJ2-1, with no clear D. The CDR3 is 13 residues long. V was clipped by 3 bases and J by 7 bases, with 10 bases between them. Germline loops: CDR1 SGHVS, CDR2 FNYEAQ.

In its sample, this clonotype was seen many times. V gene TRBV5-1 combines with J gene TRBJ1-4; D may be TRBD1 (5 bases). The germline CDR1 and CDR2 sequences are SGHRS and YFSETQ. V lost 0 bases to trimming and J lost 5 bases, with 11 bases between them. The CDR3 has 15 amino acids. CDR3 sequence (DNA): TGCGCCAGCAGCTTGGACGGGGGACGCAATGAAAAACTGTTTTTT. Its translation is CASSLDGGRNEKLFF.

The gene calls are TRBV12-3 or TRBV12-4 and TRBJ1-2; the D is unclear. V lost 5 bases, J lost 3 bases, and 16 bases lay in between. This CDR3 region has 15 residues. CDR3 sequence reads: CASSPLGGRDYGYTF. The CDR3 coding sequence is TGTGCCAGCAGTCCCCTAGGCGGTAGGGACTATGGCTACACCTTC.

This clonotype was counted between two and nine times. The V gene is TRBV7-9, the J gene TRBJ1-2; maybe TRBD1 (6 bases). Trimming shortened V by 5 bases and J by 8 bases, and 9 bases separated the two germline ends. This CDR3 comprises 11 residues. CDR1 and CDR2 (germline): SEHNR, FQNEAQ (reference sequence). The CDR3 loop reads CASSRTAGYTF. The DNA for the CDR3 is TGTGCCAGCAGCAGGACAGCCGGCTACACCTTC.

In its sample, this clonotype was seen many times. The CDR3 nucleotides read TGCGCCAGCAGCCAAGAAGGAGGGGGACAGGGCACAGATACGCAGTATTTT. Encoded protein: CASSQEGGGQGTDTQYF. The chain joins TRBV4-1 to TRBJ2-3, with 8 bases lining up with TRBD1. The CDR3 extends over 17 amino acids. CDR1 and CDR2 (germline): MGHRA, YSYEKL. V lost 0 bases to trimming and J lost 1 base; unmatched junction nucleotides: 6.

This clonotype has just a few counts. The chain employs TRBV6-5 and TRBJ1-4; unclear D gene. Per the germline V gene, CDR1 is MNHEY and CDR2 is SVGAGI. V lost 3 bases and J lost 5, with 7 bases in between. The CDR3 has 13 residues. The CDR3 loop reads CASSYSINEKLFF. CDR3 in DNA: TGTGCCAGCAGTTATTCAATAAATGAAAAACTGTTTTTT.

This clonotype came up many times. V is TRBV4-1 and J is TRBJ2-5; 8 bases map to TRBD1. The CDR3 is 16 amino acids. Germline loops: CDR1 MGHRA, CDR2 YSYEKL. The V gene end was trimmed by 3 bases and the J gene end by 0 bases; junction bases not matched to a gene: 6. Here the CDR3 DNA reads TGCGCCAGCAGCCACGGGACAGGAGACTACCAAGAGACCCAGTACTTC. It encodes CASSHGTGDYQETQYF.

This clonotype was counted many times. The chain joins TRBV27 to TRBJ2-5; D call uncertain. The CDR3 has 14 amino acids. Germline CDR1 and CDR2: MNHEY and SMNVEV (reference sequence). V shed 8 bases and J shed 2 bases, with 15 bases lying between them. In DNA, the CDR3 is TGTGCCAGCTCCTACAAGGGCAAGCAAGAGACCCAGTACTTC. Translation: CASSYKGKQETQYF.